The 19 T cell receptor beta chains in this list originate from one sample, sequenced in a study of human T cells and chemical hapten exposure. Time point given: healthy volunteer bleed at 6 weeks. Unfractionated whole blood was the source from which total RNA was extracted. TCRdb redid the calling of the RACE reads with MiXCR, one entry per CDR3 protein. This sample has fewer than 50,000 distinct CDR3 sequences, with approximately 4% found just once. The sequencing sample was made of whole blood. Receptors originate from a human donor in good health. Some clones in this sample may be carry-over from other donors' samples.

The chain uses TRBV28 and TRBJ2-3; 8 positions agree with TRBD2. The CDR3 covers 14 residues. V lost 4 bases, J lost 3 bases, and 3 bases stayed unmatched. Germline V gene data show CDR1 as MDHEN and CDR2 as SYDVKM. This chain's CDR3 is CASSSGRGTDTQYF. The DNA of the CDR3 is TGTGCCAGCAGTTCCGGGAGGGGTACAGATACGCAGTATTTT.

This clonotype was seen many times. This rearrangement joins TRBV5-4 to TRBJ2-5; tentatively, D is TRBD1 or TRBD2 (5 bases each). The CDR3 loop spans 15 amino acids. CDR1 is SGHNT and CDR2 is YYREEE in the germline V gene (reference sequence). Trimming removed 3 bases from V and 2 bases from J, with 14 bases in between. The CDR3 DNA reads as TGTGCCAGCAGCTGGTTTCTCGAGGGGCAAGAGACCCAGTACTTC. Protein: CASSWFLEGQETQYF. Full variable domain (missing parts from reference TRBV5-4 and TRBJ2-5): ETGVTQSPTHLIKTRGQQVTLRCSSQSGHNTVSWYQQALGQGPQFIFQYYREEENGRGNFPPRFSGLQFPNYSSELNVNALELDDSALYLCASSWFLEGQETQYFGPGTRLLVL.

This sequence joins TRBV27 and TRBJ1-2; D may be TRBD1 (6 bases). V shed 5 bases and J shed 1 base, with 14 bases lying between them. The CDR3 runs to 15 residues. Per germline, CDR1 MNHEY and CDR2 SMNVEV (reference sequence). The CDR3: CASSNFQQGNYGYTF. The CDR3 DNA reads TGTGCCAGCAGTAATTTCCAACAGGGTAACTATGGCTACACCTTC.

This rearrangement joins TRBV18 to TRBJ2-1, with a possible D match to TRBD2 (6 bases). Germline assignment: CDR1 KGHSH and CDR2 LQKENI. The CDR3 extends over 13 amino acids. Trimming stripped 3 bases from V and 8 bases from J, with 11 bases between. The CDR3 nucleotides are TGTGCCAGCTCACCTCCGGGGGTAGATGAGCAGTTCTTC. Protein sequence: CASSPPGVDEQFF.

The chain recombines TRBV3-1 with TRBJ2-7, with D hard to call. Germline V gene sequence: CDR1 LGHDT, CDR2 YNNKEL (reference sequence). The CDR3 is 12 amino acids. V was pared by 2 bases and J by 2 bases, with 4 bases between. The chain's CDR3 is CASSQFPYEQYF. The CDR3 coding sequence is TGTGCCAGCAGCCAATTCCCCTACGAGCAGTACTTC.

The sample holds a few counts of this clonotype. V gene TRBV7-6 combines with J gene TRBJ1-1, with D possibly TRBD1 on 6 matching bases. CDR1 is SGHVS, CDR2 FNYEAQ, per germline. Deletions cut 5 bases from V and 4 bases from J, with 11 bases between. The CDR3 sequence is 13 residues long. For the CDR3, the DNA is TGTGCCAGCAGCAGGGGGTGGGGCACTGAAGCTTTCTTT. Translating gives CASSRGWGTEAFF.

This clonotype was counted at least ten times. The chain is built from TRBV6-5 and TRBJ2-3; 12 nucleotides match TRBD2. Germline CDR1 MNHEY, CDR2 SVGAGI. This CDR3 is built from 18 residues. The V segment lost 6 bases and the J segment 3 bases; nucleotides outside the gene matches: 13. CDR3 amino acids: CASRKGLRLAGETDTQYF. For the CDR3, the DNA is TGTGCCAGCAGGAAGGGGCTGAGACTAGCGGGAGAAACAGATACGCAGTATTTT.

The chain couples TRBV5-1 to TRBJ2-7, with D unresolved. V was clipped by 4 bases and J by 2 bases, with 19 bases between them. The germline CDR1 and CDR2 sequences are SGHRS and YFSETQ. The CDR3 runs 16 residues. CDR3 in DNA: TGCGCCAGCAGCCCGGCTTGGGCAGAAAAGACCTACGAGCAGTACTTC. It specifies CASSPAWAEKTYEQYF.

This clonotype was counted a few times. This rearrangement joins TRBV28 to TRBJ1-3; D is possibly TRBD1 (5 bases). V shed 5 bases and J shed 1 base, with 12 bases lying between them. Germline V gene lookup returns CDR1 MDHEN and CDR2 SYDVKM. This CDR3 comprises 15 residues. In DNA, the CDR3 is TGTGCCAGCAGTCCCACGGGGGGGTCTGGAAACACCATATATTTT. Its translation is CASSPTGGSGNTIYF.

The V call is TRBV28, the J call TRBJ2-7; D is unclear. With 7 bases removed from V and 3 bases from J, the gap between germline ends came to 7 bases. The V gene's germline CDR1 is MDHEN and CDR2 SYDVKM. The length of the CDR3 is 11 residues. CDR3 residues: CASKDLYEQYF. Written as DNA, the CDR3 is TGTGCCAGCAAGGACCTCTACGAGCAGTACTTC. Looking up the rest from reference TRBV28 and TRBJ2-7 gives the full variable domain: DVKVTQSSRYLVKRTGEKVFLECVQDMDHENMFWYRQDPGLGLRLIYFSYDVKMKEKGDIPEGYSVSREKKERFSLILESASTNQTSMYLCASKDLYEQYFGPGTRLTVT.

The rearrangement uses TRBV20-1 and TRBJ2-2; 9 bases are shared with TRBD2. CDR3 size: 15 residues. CDR1 and CDR2 (germline): DFQATT, SNEGSKA (reference sequence). Trimming removed 4 bases from V and 3 bases from J; junction bases left unmatched: 6. The CDR3 sequence is CSAKTGGRDTGELFF. CDR3 sequence (DNA): TGCAGTGCTAAAACGGGCGGGAGGGACACCGGGGAGCTGTTTTTT.

This clonotype was observed many times. The chain uses TRBV6-5 and TRBJ2-6, with a weak D call TRBD2 (5 bases). Trimming removed 6 bases at V and 0 bases at J, with 12 bases between. This CDR3 is built from 16 residues. Germline V CDR1 and CDR2: MNHEY, SVGAGI. This chain's CDR3 is CASRRPGSSGANVLTF. The CDR3 DNA reads as TGTGCCAGCAGGCGGCCGGGGTCCTCTGGGGCCAACGTCCTGACTTTC.

In its sample, this clonotype was seen many times. This rearrangement joins TRBV5-6 to TRBJ2-1, with TRBD1 matching over 7 bases. Germline V CDR1 and CDR2: SGHDT, YYEEEE. This CDR3 contains 15 residues. The V segment lost 4 bases and the J segment 4 bases; nucleotides outside the gene matches: 8. The CDR3 DNA reads TGTGCCAGCAGCGGTTCCGGGACAGTATACAATGAGCAGTTCTTC. This gives the protein CASSGSGTVYNEQFF.

The chain recombines TRBV18 with TRBJ2-5; D gene unclear. The CDR3 totals 14 residues. Germline lookup yields CDR1 KGHSH and CDR2 LQKENI. V was shortened by 0 bases and J by 1 base, with 6 bases between the two germline ends. CDR3 loop: CASSPPESQETQYF. The CDR3 region has the DNA TGTGCCAGCTCACCACCGGAGAGCCAAGAGACCCAGTACTTC. Full variable domain (missing parts from reference TRBV18 and TRBJ2-5): NAGVMQNPRHLVRRRGQEARLRCSPMKGHSHVYWYRQLPEEGLKFMVYLQKENIIDESGMPKERFSAEFPKEGPSILRIQQVVRGDSAAYFCASSPPESQETQYFGPGTRLLVL.

This clonotype appeared many times. This chain links TRBV3-1 with TRBJ1-6; TRBD1 is a possible D gene (6 bases). The V gene's germline CDR1 is LGHDT and CDR2 YNNKEL (reference sequence). Trimming removed 7 bases from V and 9 bases from J, with 16 bases in between. This CDR3 is built from 14 residues. The CDR3 region has the DNA TGTGCCAGCACCGGCACAGGGTCACCTTCACCCCTCCACTTT. Translated, it gives CASTGTGSPSPLHF.

This clonotype was observed at least ten times. V and J are TRBV6-5 and TRBJ2-5; D uncertain. Between the trimmed V and J ends, which lost 6 bases and 4 bases, there was a span of 18 bases. The CDR3 is 15 amino acids. The germline gives CDR1 MNHEY, CDR2 SVGAGI. As DNA, the CDR3 is TGTGCCAGCAGCCCAAGCCCGGGTGTTCGAGAGACCCAGTACTTC. As protein: CASSPSPGVRETQYF.

This clonotype was seen ten or more times. V gene TRBV20-1 combines with J gene TRBJ2-3; 11 bases are a match to TRBD2. This CDR3 is 15 amino acids long. Germline lookup yields CDR1 DFQATT and CDR2 SNEGSKA (reference sequence). Trimming at V came to 6 bases and at J to 4 bases, leaving 9 bases not matched to a gene. For the CDR3, the DNA is TGCAGTGCGAGGGGGGCTAGCGGGAGGTCAGATACGCAGTATTTT. The encoded protein is CSARGASGRSDTQYF.

This clonotype was counted between two and nine times. The chain recombines TRBV6-2 or TRBV6-3 with TRBJ2-7; D is unresolved. V lost 5 bases, J lost 2 bases, and 7 bases lay in between. The V gene's germline CDR1 is MNHEY and CDR2 SVGEGT. The CDR3 consists of 12 residues. The CDR3 region has the DNA TGTGCCAGCAGTCAATCAACCTACGAGCAGTACTTC. The encoded protein is CASSQSTYEQYF.

The sample holds many counts of this clonotype. The chain links TRBV6-6 to TRBJ2-4, with 7 bases aligning to TRBD2. The CDR3 runs to 17 residues. The V and J ends lost 0 bases and 1 base, in that order; junction bases with no gene match: 6. CDR1 is MNHNY and CDR2 is SVGAGI in the germline V gene (reference sequence). CDR3 sequence (DNA): TGTGCCAGCAGTTACTCGGCGGGAGACCGGGCCAAAAACATTCAGTACTTC. It yields the protein CASSYSAGDRAKNIQYF.